The 14 T cell receptor beta chains below were found in one sample sequenced in a study of cytomegalovirus exposure and HLA in healthy donors. Amplification used 60 Vbeta primers and 13 Jbeta primers. Assay: immunoSEQ multiplex PCR; the TCRdb copy retains only in-frame clones and omits some. This table holds about 150,000 clones, over 75% found once. The sample was PBMCs. The receptors come from a young woman in good health and CMV-seronegative.

V and J are TRBV4-2 and TRBJ1-6; 7 positions match TRBD1. Germline loops: CDR1 LGHNA, CDR2 YNFKEQ. The V gene end was trimmed by 2 bases and the J gene end by 6 bases; junction bases not matched to a gene: 7. This CDR3 is 16 amino acids long. The DNA of the CDR3 is TGTGCCAGCAGCCAACGACAGGGATTCCCTAATTCACCCCTCCACTTT. The encoded protein is CASSQRQGFPNSPLHF.

The chain is built from TRBV4-3 and TRBJ2-3; the match to TRBD2 covers 8 bases. Germline CDR1 LGHNA, CDR2 YSLEER. CDR3 size: 17 residues. V shed 0 bases, J shed 3 bases, and the junction held 8 bases outside the gene matches. The CDR3 bases are TGCGCCAGCAGCCAAGATGTTAGCGGGGTTTGGACAGATACGCAGTATTTT. It yields the protein CASSQDVSGVWTDTQYF.

The rearrangement joins TRBV7-8 to TRBJ1-2; the match to TRBD1 covers 8 bases. V shed 3 bases and J 4 bases; nucleotides not matched to a gene: 10. CDR3 length: 16 residues. CDR1 and CDR2 from the germline V gene are SGHVS and FQNEAQ. This CDR3 reads CASSLGMDRVTYGYTF. CDR3 nucleotide sequence: TGTGCCAGCAGCTTGGGTATGGACAGGGTTACCTATGGCTACACCTTC.

This clone was seen just once. This chain connects TRBV7-9 to TRBJ2-3; the D gene is possibly TRBD1 (6 bases). The V end was cut by 3 bases, the J end by 4 bases, with 11 bases between. The CDR3 runs 14 residues. From germline, CDR1 is SEHNR and CDR2 FQNEAQ (reference sequence). The CDR3 nucleotides read TGTGCCAGCAGCTTGGACAGCCTGGCAGATACGCAGTATTTT. This gives the protein CASSLDSLADTQYF.

This clone has just a few counts. The chain combines TRBV4-3 with TRBJ1-6; D uncertain. V lost 0 bases and J lost 10, with 10 bases in between. The CDR3 extends over 14 amino acids. From germline, CDR1 is LGHNA and CDR2 YSLEER. The CDR3 here is CASSQDGPLSPLHF. The CDR3 nucleotides read TGCGCCAGCAGCCAAGATGGGCCGCTCTCACCCCTCCACTTT.

The chain recombines TRBV27 with TRBJ1-2; TRBD1 is a possible D gene (5 bases). V was shortened by 2 bases and J by 6 bases, with 13 bases between the two germline ends. Germline values: CDR1 MNHEY, CDR2 SMNVEV (reference sequence). The CDR3 has 14 residues. The DNA for the CDR3 is TGTGCCAGCAGTTTACTGGCAGGGTTGGATGGCTACACCTTC. Translation: CASSLLAGLDGYTF.

This chain joins TRBV6-6 and TRBJ2-1, with 9 bases aligning to TRBD1. There are 16 residues in the CDR3. In germline, CDR1 is MNHNY, CDR2 SVGAGI (reference sequence). V trimming: 6 bases; J trimming: 3 bases; junction bases outside the gene matches: 9. Here the CDR3 DNA reads TGTGCCAGCAGAAAAGGTGTGGGACAGGGCTACAATGAGCAGTTCTTC. Translating it yields CASRKGVGQGYNEQFF.

The chain uses TRBV6-5 and TRBJ1-1; tentatively, D is TRBD1 (5 bases). Trimming took 6 bases from V and 4 from J, leaving 18 bases between them. The germline CDR1 and CDR2 sequences are MNHEY and SVGAGI. This CDR3 is 15 amino acids long. CDR3: CASSLLLRGGTEAFF. The CDR3 coding sequence is TGTGCCAGCAGCCTACTTCTACGGGGGGGCACTGAAGCTTTCTTT.

The rearrangement uses TRBV9 and TRBJ1-2; D might be TRBD1 (6 bases). The length of the CDR3 is 16 residues. From germline, CDR1 is SGDLS and CDR2 YYNGEE. Trimming took off 3 bases at V and 2 bases at J, with 17 bases between the two ends. The CDR3 DNA follows: TGTGCCAGCAGCGAGAGGGGGGGGCAGCTCAACTATGGCTACACCTTC. Its protein product is CASSERGGQLNYGYTF.

The chain couples TRBV5-8 to TRBJ1-1; D remains unclear. The CDR3 has 15 amino acids. V dropped 3 bases and J dropped 0 bases, with 12 bases sitting between them. The germline V gene has CDR1 SGHTS and CDR2 YDEGEE. The CDR3 protein is CASSWTGTMNTEAFF. The CDR3 nucleotides are TGTGCCAGCAGCTGGACGGGAACTATGAACACTGAAGCTTTCTTT.

V usage is TRBV7-2 and J usage is TRBJ1-4; 8 nucleotides match TRBD1. J gave up 10 bases and V 4 bases, and 5 bases lay outside the gene matches. The germline CDR1 and CDR2 sequences are SGHTA and FQGNSA. This CDR3 region has 13 residues. The CDR3 sequence is CASSSSDRGKLFF. The CDR3 nucleotides are TGTGCCAGCAGCTCTTCTGACAGGGGAAAACTGTTTTTT. The full variable domain, completed using reference TRBV7-2 and TRBJ1-4, is GAGVSQSPSNKVTEKGKDVELRCDPISGHTALYWYRQSLGQGLEFLIYFQGNSAPDKSGLPSDRFSAERTGGSVSTLTIQRTQQEDSAVYLCASSSSDRGKLFFGSGTQLSVL.

The gene calls are TRBV2 and TRBJ1-2, with 7 bases fitting TRBD1. The V gene's germline CDR1 is SNHLY and CDR2 FYNNEI. The CDR3 contains 15 residues. V was pared by 7 bases and J by 6 bases, with 14 bases of the junction left unmatched. DNA of the CDR3: TGTGCCAGCACACCCCCCCCTGACAGGGTCCATGGCTACACCTTC. Its translation: CASTPPPDRVHGYTF.

This clone was found once. The chain employs TRBV1 and TRBJ2-5; the D call TRBD2 from the table was never checked on the DNA. TRBV1 is given as a pseudogene. This CDR3 is 17 amino acids long. The CDR3 bases are TGCACCAGCAGCCAAGAGGAACTAGCGGGGGGTCGGGAGACCCAGTACTTC. It yields the protein CTSSQEELAGGRETQYF.

The chain is built from TRBV18 and TRBJ1-2; tentatively, D is TRBD1 (5 bases). In germline, CDR1 is KGHSH, CDR2 LQKENI. This CDR3 contains 15 residues. The V and J ends lost 3 bases and 6 bases respectively, with 17 bases between them. DNA of the CDR3: TGTGCCAGCTCACCCACCGAAACCAGGGTAAATGGCTACACCTTC. The encoded protein is CASSPTETRVNGYTF.